This passage covers 2 T cell receptor beta chains from one sample sequenced in a study of blood T cell repertoires in COVID-19. Repertoires were generated with immunoSEQ multiplex PCR, while TCRdb's copy carries only in-frame clones and drops some. Altogether about 220,000 clones are present, 86% being singletons, with the ten largest covering under 4%. The sequenced material came from PBMCs or T cells enriched from blood (not recorded which). These receptors were obtained from a woman aged 40 to 50 with acute COVID-19.

The V and J genes are TRBV5-5 and TRBJ1-5; TRBD1 might be the D (5 bases). The ends were cut back, 0 bases at V and 2 bases at J, with 24 bases in the middle. Germline V gives CDR1 SGHKS, CDR2 YYEKEE (reference sequence). This CDR3 contains 20 residues. In nucleotides, the CDR3 is TGTGCCAGCAGCTTGGCCTTGTTCAAGCAGGGAGGCGTAGGCAATCAGCCCCAGCATTTT. As protein: CASSLALFKQGGVGNQPQHF.

This clone was detected only once. This chain connects TRBV27 to TRBJ2-6; possible D gene TRBD1, 6 bases. V was cut by 5 bases and J by 2 bases, with 16 bases left in between. The germline V gene has CDR1 MNHEY and CDR2 SMNVEV (reference sequence). The CDR3 runs 17 residues. The CDR3 region is CASSPVSGGTGANVLTF. For the CDR3, the DNA is TGTGCCAGCAGTCCGGTCAGTGGGGGCACTGGGGCCAACGTCCTGACTTTC.